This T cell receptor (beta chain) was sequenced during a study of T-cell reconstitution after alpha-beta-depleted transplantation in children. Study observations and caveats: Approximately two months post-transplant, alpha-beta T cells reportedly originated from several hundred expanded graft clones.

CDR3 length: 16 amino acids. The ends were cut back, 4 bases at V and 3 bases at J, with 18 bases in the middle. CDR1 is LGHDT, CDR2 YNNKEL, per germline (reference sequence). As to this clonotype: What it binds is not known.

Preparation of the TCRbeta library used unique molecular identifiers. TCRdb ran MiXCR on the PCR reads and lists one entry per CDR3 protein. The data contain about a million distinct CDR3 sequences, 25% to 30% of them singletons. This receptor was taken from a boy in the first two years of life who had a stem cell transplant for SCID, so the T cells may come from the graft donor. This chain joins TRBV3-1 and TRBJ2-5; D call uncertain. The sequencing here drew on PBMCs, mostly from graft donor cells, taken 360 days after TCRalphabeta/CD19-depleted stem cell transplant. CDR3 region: CASSLVGSRRKETQYF. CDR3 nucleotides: TGTGCCAGCAGCCTCGTGGGCAGCAGGCGAAAAGAGACCCAGTACTTC.